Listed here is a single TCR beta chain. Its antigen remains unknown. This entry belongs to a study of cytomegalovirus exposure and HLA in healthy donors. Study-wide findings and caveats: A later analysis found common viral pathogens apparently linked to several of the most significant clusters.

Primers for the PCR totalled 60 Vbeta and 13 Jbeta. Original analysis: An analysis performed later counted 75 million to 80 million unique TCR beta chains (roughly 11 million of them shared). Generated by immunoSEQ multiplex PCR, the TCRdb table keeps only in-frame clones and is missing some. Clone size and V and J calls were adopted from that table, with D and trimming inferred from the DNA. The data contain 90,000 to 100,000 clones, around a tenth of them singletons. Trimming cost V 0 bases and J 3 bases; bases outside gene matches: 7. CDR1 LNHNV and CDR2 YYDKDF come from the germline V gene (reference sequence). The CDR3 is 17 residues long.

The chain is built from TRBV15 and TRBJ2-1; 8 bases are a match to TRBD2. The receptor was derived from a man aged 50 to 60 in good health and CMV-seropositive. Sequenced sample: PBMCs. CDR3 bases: TGTGCCACCAGCAGAGATCTCACTAGCGGTAACTACAATGAGCAGTTCTTC. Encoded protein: CATSRDLTSGNYNEQFF.